The next 22 T cell receptor beta chains were all read from a single sample in a study of PD-1 blockade in mismatch repair-deficient tumors. Method: immunoSEQ multiplex PCR; TCRdb's copy keeps in-frame clones and lacks some. The profile shows some 110,000 clones, about 74% of them singletons. The starting material was peripheral blood, obtained roughly 13 months after starting pembrolizumab. The receptors here all came from an adult with mismatch repair-deficient cancer.

This rearrangement joins TRBV7-2 to TRBJ2-7; D unclear. With 2 bases removed from V and 1 base from J, the gap between germline ends came to 3 bases. Germline V gene lookup returns CDR1 SGHTA and CDR2 FQGNSA. The CDR3 sequence is 12 residues long. The CDR3 DNA follows: TGTGCCAGCAGCTTAAGGTCCTACGAGCAGTACTTC. Its protein product is CASSLRSYEQYF. Variable domain in full (rest from reference TRBV7-2 and TRBJ2-7): GAGVSQSPSNKVTEKGKDVELRCDPISGHTALYWYRQSLGQGLEFLIYFQGNSAPDKSGLPSDRFSAERTGGSVSTLTIQRTQQEDSAVYLCASSLRSYEQYFGPGTRLTVT.

The chain is built from TRBV19 and TRBJ2-7, with a tentative D call TRBD2 (5 bases). Germline CDR1 LNHDA, CDR2 SQIVND (reference sequence). This CDR3 is built from 13 residues. V lost 9 bases to trimming and J lost 3 bases, with 15 bases between them. CDR3 sequence: CARPRQGLYEQYF. The CDR3 DNA follows: TGTGCCAGGCCTAGACAAGGACTCTACGAGCAGTACTTC.

This chain links TRBV11-1 with TRBJ2-7, with D possibly matching TRBD1 (6 bases). The ends were cut back, 5 bases at V and 4 bases at J, with 12 bases in the middle. This CDR3 spans 13 amino acids. Germline CDR1 reads SGHAT; CDR2 reads FQDESV (reference sequence). The CDR3 region is CASSPTGLYEQYF. The CDR3 DNA follows: TGTGCCAGCAGCCCGACAGGACTTTACGAGCAGTACTTC.

This clone occurred a few times. This chain uses TRBV7-2 with TRBJ2-5; 7 bases are a match to TRBD1. Germline V gene sequence: CDR1 SGHTA, CDR2 FQGNSA. The CDR3 consists of 15 residues. V trimming: 4 bases; J trimming: 3 bases; junction bases outside the gene matches: 8. The CDR3 coding sequence is TGTGCCAGCAGCTGGACAGGTCTCCGGGAAGAGACCCAGTACTTC. This translates into CASSWTGLREETQYF. Looking up the rest from reference TRBV7-2 and TRBJ2-5 gives the full variable domain: GAGVSQSPSNKVTEKGKDVELRCDPISGHTALYWYRQSLGQGLEFLIYFQGNSAPDKSGLPSDRFSAERTGGSVSTLTIQRTQQEDSAVYLCASSWTGLREETQYFGPGTRLLVL.

V and J are TRBV7-9 and TRBJ1-2, with TRBD1 matching over 10 bases. From germline, CDR1 is SEHNR and CDR2 FQNEAQ (reference sequence). The V segment lost 4 bases and the J segment 4 bases; nucleotides outside the gene matches: 15. This CDR3 spans 18 amino acids. CDR3 protein: CASSSPQYGTGAFYGYTF. CDR3 DNA: TGTGCCAGCAGCTCGCCACAATACGGGACAGGGGCCTTCTATGGCTACACCTTC.

This chain joins TRBV19 and TRBJ2-3; D might be TRBD2 (5 bases). Germline-derived CDR1 and CDR2 are LNHDA and SQIVND (reference sequence). CDR3 length: 16 amino acids. V lost 6 bases, J lost 2 bases, and 18 bases lay in between. For the CDR3, the DNA is TGTGCCAGTAGAAGCATATGGGAGCGGAACACAGATACGCAGTATTTT. It translates to CASRSIWERNTDTQYF. The full variable domain, rest sourced from reference TRBV19 and TRBJ2-3, is DGGITQSPKYLFRKEGQNVTLSCEQNLNHDAMYWYRQDPGQGLRLIYYSQIVNDFQKGDIAEGYSVSREKKESFPLTVTSAQKNPTAFYLCASRSIWERNTDTQYFGPGTRLTVL.

This clone was found once. The chain recombines TRBV19 with TRBJ2-2, with D uncertain. The CDR3 contains 18 residues. V was clipped by 7 bases and J by 2 bases, with 23 bases between them. Germline loops: CDR1 LNHDA, CDR2 SQIVND (reference sequence). Here the CDR3 reads CASTAGLFGRTNTGELFF. CDR3 DNA sequence: TGTGCCAGTACCGCCGGCCTTTTTGGTCGAACAAACACCGGGGAGCTGTTTTTT.

The chain couples TRBV5-1 to TRBJ2-7; D is perhaps TRBD1 (5 bases). The CDR3 is made up of 15 amino acids. Trimming left V 1 base short and J 6 bases short, with 17 bases between. Germline-derived CDR1 and CDR2 are SGHRS and YFSETQ. CDR3 coding DNA: TGCGCCAGCAGCTTGTCAGGGTCGAATCCTTCCGAGCAGTACTTC. This codes for CASSLSGSNPSEQYF.

The genes are TRBV7-6 and TRBJ2-7; tentatively, D is TRBD2 (6 bases). V was pared by 0 bases and J by 5 bases, with 11 bases between. Germline V CDR1 and CDR2: SGHVS, FNYEAQ. The CDR3 loop spans 14 amino acids. The chain's CDR3 is CASSLAPREDEQYF. For the CDR3, the DNA is TGTGCCAGCAGCTTAGCGCCCAGGGAGGACGAGCAGTACTTC.

CDR3 sequence reads: CASSYGTEGSRGYTF. The CDR3 DNA reads as TGTGCCAGCAGCTACGGGACAGAGGGCTCTCGGGGCTACACCTTC. The V call is TRBV5-6, the J call TRBJ1-2, with 7 bases aligning to TRBD1. This CDR3 spans 15 amino acids. Trimming removed 3 bases from V and 8 bases from J; junction bases left unmatched: 13. Germline assignment: CDR1 SGHDT and CDR2 YYEEEE.

This rearrangement joins TRBV11-2 to TRBJ2-1, with 14 bases that match TRBD2. CDR1 and CDR2 (germline): SGHAT, FQNNGV. The CDR3 contains 17 residues. The V segment lost 0 bases and the J segment 11 bases; nucleotides outside the gene matches: 9. The CDR3 DNA reads as TGTGCCAGCAGCTTAGATTGGGCCGGGACTAGCGGGAGCAAGCAGTTCTTC. This translates into CASSLDWAGTSGSKQFF.

The V and J genes are TRBV29-1 and TRBJ1-2, with 7 bases that match TRBD1. Germline V CDR1 and CDR2: SQVTM, ANQGSEA. The CDR3 spans 12 residues. J gave up 8 bases and V 5 bases, and 8 bases lay outside the gene matches. The CDR3 sequence is CSVNQGVGGYTF. Written as DNA, the CDR3 is TGCAGCGTTAATCAGGGGGTCGGCGGCTACACCTTC.

This chain uses TRBV7-9 with TRBJ2-1; 10 bases map to TRBD2. CDR3 size: 15 residues. J gave up 8 bases and V 5 bases, and 9 bases lay outside the gene matches. Germline V gene sequence: CDR1 SEHNR, CDR2 FQNEAQ (reference sequence). The CDR3 DNA reads TGTGCCAGCAGCGGGGGGTCTAGCGGGAGCGATGAGCAGTTCTTC. Amino acids: CASSGGSSGSDEQFF. The variable domain in full, completed from reference TRBV7-9 and TRBJ2-1, reads DTGVSQNPRHKITKRGQNVTFRCDPISEHNRLYWYRQTLGQGPEFLTYFQNEAQLEKSRLLSDRFSAERPKGSFSTLEIQRTEQGDSAMYLCASSGGSSGSDEQFFGPGTRLTVL.

This rearrangement joins TRBV5-4 to TRBJ2-7; D is uncertain. The V gene lost 3 bases and the J gene lost 1 base, with 11 bases spanning the gap. The CDR3 runs 14 residues. The germline V gene has CDR1 SGHNT and CDR2 YYREEE (reference sequence). Written as DNA, the CDR3 is TGTGCCAGCAGCTCCCGGGCACGTTCCTACGAGCAGTACTTC. Residues: CASSSRARSYEQYF.

The V call is TRBV6-5, the J call TRBJ1-1; 9 positions agree with TRBD1. Germline lookup yields CDR1 MNHEY and CDR2 SVGAGI. This CDR3 region has 15 residues. The V and J ends lost 5 bases and 3 bases, in that order; junction bases with no gene match: 7. CDR3 nucleotide sequence: TGTGCCAGCAGTGGAGTGACAGGGGGGTACACTGAAGCTTTCTTT. Amino acid sequence: CASSGVTGGYTEAFF.

A few counts support this clone. This chain joins TRBV4-1 and TRBJ1-2, with a weak D call TRBD1 (6 bases). CDR1 and CDR2 (germline): MGHRA, YSYEKL. The CDR3 is made up of 15 amino acids. Between the trimmed V and J ends, which lost 4 bases and 1 base, there was a span of 13 bases. CDR3 DNA: TGCGCCAGCAGCCCGTTACAGGGCCTTAACTATGGCTACACCTTC. This gives the protein CASSPLQGLNYGYTF.

Remarks on this clone: One end of the junction does not line up with germline, which may come from a read error. This sequence joins TRBV30 and TRBJ2-7, with D unclear. The CDR3 spans 12 residues. Germline CDR1 reads GTSNPN; CDR2 reads SVGIG (reference sequence). CDR3 region: CAWSPGSHEQYF. The CDR3 coding sequence is TGTGCCTGGAGTCCGGGCTCCCACGAGCAGTACTTC.

The chain combines TRBV7-3 with TRBJ2-1, with no clear D. The V and J ends lost 1 base and 9 bases respectively, with 10 bases between them. Per the germline V gene, CDR1 is SGHTA and CDR2 is FQGTGA. CDR3 length: 13 residues. DNA of the CDR3: TGTGCCAGCAGCTTAAATGTGGGAATTGAGCAGTTCTTC. This translates into CASSLNVGIEQFF.

The genes are TRBV7-9 and TRBJ2-1; D is perhaps TRBD2 (6 bases). Between the trimmed V and J ends, which lost 4 bases and 4 bases, there was a span of 11 bases. CDR3 size: 14 residues. CDR1 is SEHNR and CDR2 is FQNEAQ in the germline V gene (reference sequence). The CDR3 spells CASSSRAGYNEQFF. CDR3 DNA: TGTGCCAGCAGCTCGCGAGCGGGTTACAATGAGCAGTTCTTC.

In this sample, this clone turned up a few times. This chain links TRBV25-1 with TRBJ1-2, with 9 nucleotides matching TRBD1. There are 13 residues in the CDR3. Losses at the gene ends were 6 bases for V and 8 bases for J; bases not matched to a gene: 7. From germline, CDR1 is MGHDK and CDR2 SYGVNS. The CDR3 DNA reads TGTGCCAGCAGCGCAGGGGACAGGGTAGGCTACACCTTC. Amino acids: CASSAGDRVGYTF.

The V call is TRBV7-2, the J call TRBJ1-4; perhaps TRBD1 as D (5 bases). Germline-derived CDR1 and CDR2 are SGHTA and FQGNSA. The CDR3 is 16 residues long. V was shortened by 1 base and J by 4 bases, with 13 bases between the two germline ends. The CDR3 region has the DNA TGTGCCAGCAGCTTAGGGGGGATTGGGATTAATGAAAAACTGTTTTTT. Translation gives CASSLGGIGINEKLFF. Variable domain in full (rest from reference TRBV7-2 and TRBJ1-4): GAGVSQSPSNKVTEKGKDVELRCDPISGHTALYWYRQSLGQGLEFLIYFQGNSAPDKSGLPSDRFSAERTGGSVSTLTIQRTQQEDSAVYLCASSLGGIGINEKLFFGSGTQLSVL.

The rearrangement joins TRBV28 to TRBJ2-3; the D gene is possibly TRBD2 (5 bases). The CDR3 has 12 residues. The germline CDR1 and CDR2 sequences are MDHEN and SYDVKM. V was trimmed by 5 bases and J by 3 bases, leaving 6 bases between them. The DNA of the CDR3 is TGTGCCAGCAGTATAGCGACAGATACGCAGTATTTT. Translated: CASSIATDTQYF.